This TCR beta chain was sequenced in a study of monozygotic twins with inflammatory bowel disease. Regarding the study as a whole: Among IBD patients, fewer clonotypes were shared with others than among healthy twins, especially with disease activity.

The CDR3 contains 15 residues. The template was total RNA from whole blood, with no T cell sorting. For this clonotype: Its antigen is currently unknown.

Researchers generated cDNA in eight separate reactions per sample. The authors ran two nested PCRs of 16 and 9 cycles on TCRalpha and TCRbeta cDNA. TCRdb reprocessed the 5' RACE reads and stores each CDR3 protein as one record, lacking DNA. This sample contains over 200,000 distinct CDR3 sequences. This receptor was obtained from a human donor with ulcerative colitis or Crohn's disease, or a healthy co-twin of an affected twin (not recorded which). The specimen was blood. The rearrangement uses TRBV12-3 or TRBV12-4 and TRBJ1-1; TCRdb proposes TRBD1, but this gene call is untestable without DNA. CDR3 in amino acids: CASRPSDRLNTEAFF.